This is a list of T cell receptor beta chains from one sample in a study of CD8+ T cells in alopecia areata. Some clones are missing from TCRdb's copy, which holds only in-frame ones; the method was immunoSEQ multiplex PCR. The table records 95,000 to 100,000 clones, roughly two thirds of them present only once. Sequencing was performed on CD8+ T cells sorted from blood, taken at week 4, from a patient treated with tofacitinib. Every receptor here comes from a human donor with alopecia areata. Both conserved end residues are part of each CDR3. Each record gives: clone size, D gene, V gene, J gene, CDR3 protein, CDR3 DNA. D genes are given only for firm matches. Expanded clones are given a class, and other clones once, few, many or no size at all.

size: few
D: .
V: TRBV10-2
J: TRBJ1-1
CDR3: CASRLTGLVTEAFF
DNA: TGCGCCAGCAGATTAACAGGGCTGGTCACTGAAGCTTTCTTT

size: .
D: .
V: TRBV5-1
J: TRBJ2-2
CDR3: CASSLAVASETGELFF
DNA: TGCGCCAGCAGCTTGGCAGTGGCCTCTGAGACCGGGGAGCTGTTTTTT

size: few
D: .
V: TRBV4-3
J: TRBJ2-6
CDR3: CASSQESRLPGANVLTF
DNA: TGCGCCAGCAGCCAAGAGTCCCGGCTTCCCGGCGCCAACGTCCTGACTTTC

size: .
D: .
V: TRBV9
J: TRBJ2-3
CDR3: CASSVEGEPTDTQYF
DNA: TGTGCCAGCAGCGTAGAGGGCGAACCCACAGATACGCAGTATTTT

size: .
D: TRBD1
V: TRBV27
J: TRBJ1-2
CDR3: CASRLKTGLNPNYGYTF
DNA: TGTGCCAGCAGGCTTAAGACAGGGTTAAATCCTAACTATGGCTACACCTTC

size: once
D: .
V: TRBV9
J: TRBJ1-2
CDR3: CASSGENYGYTF
DNA: TGTGCCAGCAGCGGGGAAAACTATGGCTACACCTTC

size: .
D: .
V: TRBV29-1
J: TRBJ2-2
CDR3: CSVVLGTGELFF
DNA: TGCAGCGTTGTGTTAGGAACCGGGGAGCTGTTTTTT

size: medium-sized
D: TRBD2
V: TRBV28
J: TRBJ2-3
CDR3: CASSRLAGGGTDTQYF
DNA: TGTGCCAGCAGTCGACTAGCGGGAGGTGGCACAGATACGCAGTATTTT

size: few
D: .
V: TRBV5-1
J: TRBJ2-3
CDR3: CASSSLDRDTQYF
DNA: TGCGCCAGCAGCTCCCTGGACAGAGATACGCAGTATTTT

size: .
D: TRBD2
V: TRBV7-2
J: TRBJ2-3
CDR3: CASSPTSGRDTQYF
DNA: TGTGCCAGCAGCCCGACTAGCGGGAGGGATACGCAGTATTTT

size: .
D: .
V: TRBV4-3
J: TRBJ1-1
CDR3: CASSLREAGNTEAFF
DNA: TGCGCCAGCAGCCTCCGGGAGGCCGGGAACACTGAAGCTTTCTTT

size: few
D: .
V: TRBV10-3
J: TRBJ1-2
CDR3: CAISESTGVDGYTF
DNA: TGTGCCATCAGTGAGTCGACAGGAGTTGATGGCTACACCTTC

size: .
D: .
V: TRBV27
J: TRBJ2-3
CDR3: CASSLGGYTQYF
DNA: TGTGCCAGCAGTTTAGGGGGATATACGCAGTATTTT

size: few
D: TRBD2
V: TRBV27
J: TRBJ2-7
CDR3: CASGTSGSSYEQYF
DNA: TGTGCCAGCGGGACTAGCGGGAGCTCCTACGAGCAGTACTTC

size: .
D: .
V: TRBV29-1
J: TRBJ2-1
CDR3: CSVPEYNEQFF
DNA: TGCAGCGTCCCAGAGTACAATGAGCAGTTCTTC

size: once
D: .
V: TRBV23-1
J: TRBJ2-3
CDR3: CASSHLVGVPDTQYF
DNA: TGCGCCAGCAGTCATCTCGTTGGGGTTCCAGATACGCAGTATTTT

size: once
D: .
V: TRBV7-9
J: TRBJ2-7
CDR3: CASSYARSSYEQYF
DNA: TGTGCCAGCAGCTACGCGCGGAGTTCCTACGAGCAGTACTTC

size: .
D: .
V: TRBV10-3
J: TRBJ2-3
CDR3: CAISELVVGTDTQYF
DNA: TGTGCCATCAGTGAGTTGGTGGTGGGGACAGATACGCAGTATTTT

size: once
D: TRBD2
V: TRBV7-2
J: TRBJ2-1
CDR3: CASSQGLAGDYNEQFF
DNA: TGTGCCAGCAGCCAAGGACTAGCGGGGGATTACAATGAGCAGTTCTTC

size: .
D: .
V: TRBV4-1
J: TRBJ2-7
CDR3: CASSQDLQGPYEQYF
DNA: TGCGCCAGCAGCCAAGATTTACAGGGACCCTACGAGCAGTACTTC

size: .
D: .
V: TRBV6-1
J: TRBJ2-7
CDR3: CASSHYEQYF
DNA: TGTGCCAGCAGTCACTACGAGCAGTACTTC

size: .
D: .
V: TRBV23-1
J: TRBJ2-3
CDR3: CASSYVNTQYF
DNA: TGCGCCAGCAGTTACGTGAATACGCAGTATTTT

size: .
D: .
V: TRBV10-3
J: TRBJ1-2
CDR3: CASVLGAGPSYGYTF
DNA: TGTGCCAGCGTCCTTGGGGCAGGACCGAGCTATGGCTACACCTTC

size: few
D: .
V: TRBV6-5
J: TRBJ2-3
CDR3: CASSTSSRTDTQYF
DNA: TGTGCCAGCAGTACTAGCAGTCGCACAGATACGCAGTATTTT

size: few
D: .
V: TRBV10-3
J: TRBJ1-1
CDR3: CAISQPNTEAFF
DNA: TGTGCCATCAGTCAGCCTAACACTGAAGCTTTCTTT

size: .
D: TRBD2
V: TRBV9
J: TRBJ2-3
CDR3: CASSRGLADTDTQYF
DNA: TGTGCCAGCAGCCGGGGACTAGCGGACACAGATACGCAGTATTTT

size: .
D: .
V: TRBV6-5
J: TRBJ2-3
CDR3: CASRGMDTLTDTQYF
DNA: TGTGCCAGCAGGGGGATGGACACACTCACAGATACGCAGTATTTT

size: few
D: TRBD1
V: TRBV29-1
J: TRBJ2-3
CDR3: CSAPRTPQGRGTDTQYF
DNA: TGCAGCGCTCCCCGAACCCCACAGGGGCGAGGCACAGATACGCAGTATTTT

size: .
D: .
V: TRBV15
J: TRBJ2-7
CDR3: CATSRPGAVYEQYF
DNA: TGTGCCACCAGCAGACCTGGTGCAGTATACGAGCAGTACTTC

size: .
D: TRBD2
V: TRBV27
J: TRBJ2-3
CDR3: CASGAGTSGGEIDTQYF
DNA: TGTGCCAGCGGGGCAGGGACTAGCGGGGGTGAAATAGATACGCAGTATTTT

size: .
D: TRBD1
V: TRBV7-9
J: TRBJ1-1
CDR3: CASSSPGQGAGNTEAFF
DNA: TGTGCCAGCAGCTCGCCGGGACAGGGGGCAGGTAACACTGAAGCTTTCTTT

size: .
D: .
V: TRBV6-5
J: TRBJ2-1
CDR3: CASSYLARPYNEQFF
DNA: TGTGCCAGCAGTTACTTAGCGCGACCCTACAATGAGCAGTTCTTC

size: .
D: TRBD2
V: TRBV7-2
J: TRBJ2-1
CDR3: CASSSWSGRSYNEQFF
DNA: TGTGCCAGCAGCTCCTGGAGCGGGAGGTCCTACAATGAGCAGTTCTTC

size: .
D: .
V: TRBV11-2
J: TRBJ2-5
CDR3: CASSSGSKGETQYF
DNA: TGTGCCAGCAGCTCTGGGTCCAAGGGAGAGACCCAGTACTTC

size: many
D: .
V: TRBV5-4
J: TRBJ2-3
CDR3: CASSQDLQRGTDTQYF
DNA: TGCGCCAGCAGCCAAGATCTCCAGCGGGGCACAGATACGCAGTATTTT

size: once
D: .
V: TRBV5-1
J: TRBJ1-2
CDR3: CASSLAQVGNYGYTF
DNA: TGCGCCAGCAGCTTGGCACAGGTTGGAAACTATGGCTACACCTTC

size: .
D: .
V: TRBV9
J: TRBJ2-1
CDR3: CASSADSTSRSEQFF
DNA: TGTGCCAGCAGCGCCGACTCCACCAGCCGTTCTGAGCAGTTCTTC

size: .
D: .
V: TRBV5-1
J: TRBJ1-6
CDR3: CASSLAGSSYNSPLHF
DNA: TGCGCCAGCAGCTTGGCAGGGAGCTCCTATAATTCACCCCTCCACTTT

size: .
D: TRBD2
V: TRBV9
J: TRBJ2-3
CDR3: CASSVFPLERDNPDTQYF
DNA: TGTGCCAGCAGCGTCTTCCCCCTAGAGCGGGATAATCCAGATACGCAGTATTTT

size: .
D: .
V: TRBV25-1
J: TRBJ2-7
CDR3: CASSDSSPYEQYF
DNA: TGTGCCAGCAGTGACAGCTCCCCCTACGAGCAGTACTTC

size: .
D: .
V: TRBV11-2
J: TRBJ2-7
CDR3: CASSSNYEQYF
DNA: TGTGCCAGCAGCTCTAACTACGAGCAGTACTTC

size: few
D: .
V: TRBV27
J: TRBJ1-6
CDR3: CASSTLYIRQNSPLHF
DNA: TGTGCCAGCAGTACTCTCTACATCCGCCAAAATTCACCCCTCCACTTT

size: .
D: TRBD1
V: TRBV4-1
J: TRBJ2-7
CDR3: CASSPLGQGQTYEQYF
DNA: TGCGCCAGCAGCCCCTTGGGACAGGGACAAACCTACGAGCAGTACTTC

size: .
D: .
V: TRBV5-4
J: TRBJ1-1
CDR3: CASRNTPGVNTEAFF
DNA: TGTGCCAGCAGAAATACCCCGGGAGTGAACACTGAAGCTTTCTTT

size: .
D: .
V: TRBV4-3
J: TRBJ1-2
CDR3: CASSQSRSANYGYTF
DNA: TGCGCCAGCAGCCAATCAAGATCCGCTAACTATGGCTACACCTTC

size: .
D: TRBD2
V: TRBV9
J: TRBJ2-2
CDR3: CASSGDTSGPNTGELFF
DNA: TGTGCCAGCAGCGGCGATACTAGCGGACCGAACACCGGGGAGCTGTTTTTT

size: .
D: TRBD2
V: TRBV9
J: TRBJ2-5
CDR3: CASGREVLQETQYF
DNA: TGTGCCAGCGGACGGGAGGTGCTCCAAGAGACCCAGTACTTC

size: .
D: .
V: TRBV2
J: TRBJ1-1
CDR3: CASSDGHGAFF
DNA: TGTGCCAGCAGTGACGGTCACGGAGCTTTCTTT

size: .
D: .
V: TRBV5-1
J: TRBJ1-1
CDR3: CALGAKTEAFF
DNA: TGCGCCTTAGGGGCGAAAACTGAAGCTTTCTTT

size: .
D: .
V: TRBV5-1
J: TRBJ2-7
CDR3: CASSLSSYEQYF
DNA: TGCGCCAGCAGCCTGAGCTCCTACGAGCAGTACTTC

size: .
D: TRBD2
V: TRBV7-3
J: TRBJ2-5
CDR3: CASSPGGGGLQETQYF
DNA: TGTGCCAGCAGCCCAGGTGGCGGGGGACTCCAAGAGACCCAGTACTTC

size: once
D: .
V: TRBV2
J: TRBJ2-7
CDR3: CASSDTFYEQYF
DNA: TGTGCCAGCAGTGACACCTTTTACGAGCAGTACTTC

size: .
D: .
V: TRBV11-2
J: TRBJ2-7
CDR3: CASSLGAPAIFEQYF
DNA: TGTGCCAGCAGCTTAGGAGCCCCCGCCATTTTCGAGCAGTACTTC

size: .
D: TRBD2
V: TRBV4-1
J: TRBJ2-3
CDR3: CASSQDNNGGADTQYF
DNA: TGCGCCAGCAGCCAAGATAACAACGGGGGGGCAGATACGCAGTATTTT

size: .
D: .
V: TRBV25-1
J: TRBJ1-1
CDR3: CASSVGRNTEAFF
DNA: TGTGCCAGCAGTGTTGGCCGGAACACTGAAGCTTTCTTT

size: .
D: .
V: TRBV27
J: TRBJ2-1
CDR3: CASSLGWMGGSTNEQFF
DNA: TGTGCCAGCAGTCTAGGGTGGATGGGCGGATCGACCAATGAGCAGTTCTTC

size: .
D: TRBD1
V: TRBV27
J: TRBJ2-3
CDR3: CASSLEQGMDTQYF
DNA: TGTGCCAGCAGTTTAGAACAGGGGATGGATACGCAGTATTTT

size: .
D: TRBD1
V: TRBV10-3
J: TRBJ1-5
CDR3: CATQTQGAGGNQPQHF
DNA: TGTGCCACGCAAACACAGGGGGCCGGAGGTAATCAGCCCCAGCATTTT

size: .
D: TRBD2
V: TRBV27
J: TRBJ2-2
CDR3: CASRLLAGGRGGGTGELFF
DNA: TGTGCCAGCAGGCTACTAGCGGGGGGCCGAGGGGGAGGCACCGGGGAGCTGTTTTTT

size: .
D: .
V: TRBV27
J: TRBJ1-6
CDR3: CASSQGGGNSPLHF
DNA: TGTGCCAGCAGCCAGGGAGGTGGAAATTCACCCCTCCACTTT